Presented here are 10 T cell receptor beta chains from one specimen sequenced in a study of neoadjuvant nivolumab and ipilimumab in lung cancer. Assay used: immunoSEQ multiplex PCR; TCRdb lists only in-frame clones, some missing. The table shows about 17,000 clones, with less than 85% occurring only once. The starting material was tumor tissue, obtained after neoadjuvant nivolumab, alone or with ipilimumab, at or shortly before surgery. The receptors originated from an adult with non-small cell lung cancer.

This clone was counted only a few times. The chain joins TRBV4-3 to TRBJ1-5; no definite D call. This CDR3 is built from 15 residues. Per germline, CDR1 LGHNA and CDR2 YSLEER. Deletions cut 1 base from V and 0 bases from J, with 7 bases between. CDR3 amino acids: CASSQALGSNQPQHF. In DNA, the CDR3 is TGCGCCAGCAGCCAAGCCCTGGGTAGCAATCAGCCCCAGCATTTT.

V gene TRBV5-1 combines with J gene TRBJ1-6, with 9 positions matching TRBD1. Losses at the gene ends were 8 bases for V and 8 bases for J; bases not matched to a gene: 11. This CDR3 spans 15 amino acids. Germline V gene sequence: CDR1 SGHRS, CDR2 YFSETQ. The CDR3 reads CASSIQGAIDSPLHF. DNA of the CDR3: TGCGCCAGTTCGATACAGGGGGCTATTGATTCACCCCTCCACTTT. Variable domain in full (rest from reference TRBV5-1 and TRBJ1-6): KAGVTQTPRYLIKTRGQQVTLSCSPISGHRSVSWYQQTPGQGLQFLFEYFSETQRNKGNFPGRFSGRQFSNSRSEMNVSTLELGDSALYLCASSIQGAIDSPLHFGNGTRLTVT.

The V gene is TRBV5-6, the J gene TRBJ2-7, with D perhaps TRBD1 (6 bases). Germline V gene sequence: CDR1 SGHDT, CDR2 YYEEEE. V lost 2 bases to trimming and J lost 2 bases, with 11 bases between them. The CDR3 loop spans 14 amino acids. Here the CDR3 reads CASSFPGVAYEQYF. The CDR3 DNA sequence: TGTGCCAGCAGCTTCCCAGGGGTTGCCTACGAGCAGTACTTC.

The rearrangement joins TRBV5-1 to TRBJ2-5; no clear D. Trimming removed 2 bases from V and 2 bases from J, with 13 bases in between. Germline lookup yields CDR1 SGHRS and CDR2 YFSETQ. The CDR3 totals 15 residues. CDR3 DNA sequence: TGCGCCAGCAGCTTCGGAACGATTACACAAGAGACCCAGTACTTC. It encodes CASSFGTITQETQYF.

The chain is built from TRBV11-2 and TRBJ1-1, with D hard to call. Trimming left V 2 bases short and J 1 base short, with 5 bases between. Germline V gene sequence: CDR1 SGHAT, CDR2 FQNNGV. CDR3 size: 13 residues. CDR3 sequence reads: CASSLNRNTEAFF. In DNA form, the CDR3 reads TGTGCCAGCAGCTTAAATCGGAACACTGAAGCTTTCTTT.

CDR3 in amino acids: CASSYRGGWTEAFF. The DNA of the CDR3 is TGTGCCAGCAGTTACAGAGGGGGCTGGACTGAAGCTTTCTTT. This chain links TRBV6-5 with TRBJ1-1; 7 bases line up with TRBD1. The V gene end was trimmed by 2 bases and the J gene end by 5 bases; junction bases not matched to a gene: 5. CDR1 is MNHEY and CDR2 is SVGAGI in the germline V gene. CDR3 size: 14 residues.

The V and J genes are TRBV11-2 and TRBJ1-1, with unresolved D. The CDR3 length is 13 residues. V was cut by 2 bases and J by 4 bases, with 8 bases left in between. Germline CDR1 reads SGHAT; CDR2 reads FQNNGV. The CDR3 DNA is TGTGCCAGCAGCTTATCTCAGAGCACTGAAGCTTTCTTT. Protein sequence: CASSLSQSTEAFF.

The rearrangement uses TRBV5-5 and TRBJ2-3; TRBD2 matches at 10 bases. The V gene's germline CDR1 is SGHKS and CDR2 YYEKEE (reference sequence). This CDR3 has 17 residues. J gave up 2 bases and V 2 bases, and 8 bases lay outside the gene matches. CDR3 in amino acids: CASSLGRLAGHTDTQYF. CDR3 DNA: TGTGCCAGCAGCTTAGGGAGACTAGCGGGCCACACAGATACGCAGTATTTT.

This clone came up a few times. The chain uses TRBV18 and TRBJ1-5, with D unresolved. Trimming took 3 bases from V and 1 from J, leaving 10 bases between them. The CDR3 has 15 residues. Germline loops: CDR1 KGHSH, CDR2 LQKENI. The CDR3: CASSPVGLSNQPQHF. CDR3 nucleotide sequence: TGTGCCAGCTCACCGGTAGGGTTGAGCAATCAGCCCCAGCATTTT.

The chain is built from TRBV7-2 and TRBJ2-5; 14 bases map to TRBD2. V shed 5 bases and J 6 bases; nucleotides not matched to a gene: 11. Germline CDR1 is SGHTA and CDR2 is FQGNSA. This CDR3 has 17 residues. CDR3 protein: CASSVGLAGGVRQTQYF. The DNA for the CDR3 is TGTGCCAGCAGCGTCGGACTAGCGGGGGGCGTCCGTCAGACCCAGTACTTC. Full variable domain (missing parts from reference TRBV7-2 and TRBJ2-5): GAGVSQSPSNKVTEKGKDVELRCDPISGHTALYWYRQSLGQGLEFLIYFQGNSAPDKSGLPSDRFSAERTGGSVSTLTIQRTQQEDSAVYLCASSVGLAGGVRQTQYFGPGTRLLVL.